Listed below are T cell receptor beta chains from one sample, sequenced in a study of T-cell reconstitution after alpha-beta-depleted transplantation in children. In TCRdb, the PCR reads were re-called with MiXCR into one record per CDR3 protein. The table includes some 550,000 distinct CDR3 sequences, approximately 20% detected once. The starting material was PBMCs from the stem cell graft donor, obtained from the stem cell graft. The receptors derive from a human donor who donated a stem cell graft to a child with acute lymphoblastic leukemia. Both conserved end residues are part of each CDR3. D genes are given only for firm matches. Clone size appears in some rows only: once, few, many, or a class for an expanded clone.

.	TRBV12-3/TRBV12-4	TRBJ1-6	.	TGTGCCAGCGGGCGGGACTCACCCCTCCACTTT	CASGRDSPLHF
.	TRBV29-1	TRBJ1-2	.	TGCAGCGTTGATCGAAGACAGAACTATGGCTACACCTTC	CSVDRRQNYGYTF
.	TRBV7-9	TRBJ2-1	.	TGTGCCAGCAGCTTTGCATTAGTTATGTCGAACAATGAGCAGTTCTTC	CASSFALVMSNNEQFF
few	TRBV27	TRBJ1-3	.	TGTGCCAGCAGTTCCGGGTTTGACTCTGGAAACACCATATATTTT	CASSSGFDSGNTIYF
few	TRBV11-2	TRBJ2-7	TRBD1	TGTGCCAGCAGCCGCTTGGACAGGAATGGCGAGCAGTACTTC	CASSRLDRNGEQYF
.	TRBV9	TRBJ1-3	TRBD1	TGTGCCAGCAGCGAGGGACAGACTGAAGGCACCATATATTTT	CASSEGQTEGTIYF
few	TRBV27	TRBJ2-4	TRBD2	TGTGCCAGCAGCCTAACGGGGGGAGGGGCCGGACTAGCCAAAAACATTCAGTACTTC	CASSLTGGGAGLAKNIQYF
.	TRBV5-1	TRBJ2-1	.	TGCGCCAGCAGCTTGGCCTCTGATGAGCAGTTCTTC	CASSLASDEQFF
.	TRBV15	TRBJ2-4	.	TGTGCCACCAGCAGAGATCTCCCGGTTAACATTCAGTACTTC	CATSRDLPVNIQYF
few	TRBV20-1	TRBJ1-5	.	TGCAGTGCTAGAATTGGCCAGATGAATCAGCCCCAGCATTTT	CSARIGQMNQPQHF
few	TRBV18	TRBJ1-2	.	TGTGCCAGCTCAATCCCGGGGGTGTCGGAGAACTATGGCTACACCTTC	CASSIPGVSENYGYTF
.	TRBV12-3/TRBV12-4	TRBJ2-3	TRBD2	TGTGCCAGCAGTTTATCGCCGACATTAAGACGGGAGGGCTCTAGCACAGATACGCAGTATTTT	CASSLSPTLRREGSSTDTQYF
.	TRBV12-3/TRBV12-4	TRBJ2-1	TRBD2	TGTGCCAGCAGTTTAGACGCGGGAGGCCTCGTCGGGGAGCAGTTCTTC	CASSLDAGGLVGEQFF
.	TRBV5-5	TRBJ2-6	.	TGTGCCAGCAGCTGGACAGCTGGGGCCAACGTCCTGACTTTC	CASSWTAGANVLTF
few	TRBV5-1	TRBJ1-1	.	TGCGCCAGCATAATAGGACCAGGGGACACTGAAGCTTTCTTT	CASIIGPGDTEAFF
.	TRBV7-6	TRBJ2-5	.	TGTGCCAGCAGCTTCTCCGGGACAATAAAGACCCAGTACTTC	CASSFSGTIKTQYF
.	TRBV19	TRBJ2-7	.	TGTGCCAGTAGTATATCACCAGAAAACTACGAGCAGTACTTC	CASSISPENYEQYF
few	TRBV5-1	TRBJ2-1	.	TGCGCCAGCAGCTTGGGGATTGCCTACAATGAGCAGTTCTTC	CASSLGIAYNEQFF
.	TRBV6-1	TRBJ2-1	TRBD2	TGTGCCAGCCGGACTAGCGGGCACCGTAGCTCCTACAATGAGCAGTTCTTC	CASRTSGHRSSYNEQFF
few	TRBV7-9	TRBJ1-5	TRBD1	TGTGCCAGCAGCTTAGGGGACAGGGAAGTTCAGCCCCAGCATTTT	CASSLGDREVQPQHF
few	TRBV10-2	TRBJ2-5	TRBD1	TGCGCCAGCGATGGAGGACAGGGTTCGGTCTTC	CASDGGQGSVF
few	TRBV9	TRBJ1-1	TRBD1	TGTGCCAGCAGCCCGGGACAGAGTGTCGCTGAAGCTTTCTTT	CASSPGQSVAEAFF
few	TRBV7-9	TRBJ2-1	.	TGTGCCAGCAGCTTATCAGGACTGTACTCCTACAATGAGCAGTTCTTC	CASSLSGLYSYNEQFF
.	TRBV20-1	TRBJ2-3	.	TGCAGTGCTAGAGAAAGTCGGGCCGGGACGCAGTATTTT	CSARESRAGTQYF
few	TRBV24-1	TRBJ1-5	.	TGTGCCACCAGCGAGAGGGTGGGGACCACTGATCAGCCCCAGCATTTT	CATSERVGTTDQPQHF
.	TRBV7-9	TRBJ1-1	.	TGTGCCAGCAGCTTAGCGCGGGGGTCGGACACTGAAGCTTTCTTT	CASSLARGSDTEAFF
few	TRBV29-1	TRBJ2-1	.	TGCAGCGTCCCCATTATGAGGGGCGAGCAGTTCTTC	CSVPIMRGEQFF
many	TRBV5-1	TRBJ2-5	.	TGCGCCAGCAGCTTGGGAGGGCCCCAAGAGACCCAGTACTTC	CASSLGGPQETQYF
.	TRBV6-4	TRBJ1-5	.	TGTGCCAGCAGTGCCACCCACAATCAGCCCCAGCATTTT	CASSATHNQPQHF
few	TRBV20-1	TRBJ2-4	.	TGCAGTGCTAGTCTCCAGATAGCCAAAAACATTCAGTACTTC	CSASLQIAKNIQYF
few	TRBV20-1	TRBJ2-1	.	TGCAGTGCTAGACCCTCTCAAGGAGGGGCTGCTGTCTTTTTTTACAATGAGCAGTTCTTC	CSARPSQGGAAVFFYNEQFF
.	TRBV29-1	TRBJ2-7	.	TGCAGCGGACAGTATTCTTCCTACGAGCAGTACTTC	CSGQYSSYEQYF
few	TRBV9	TRBJ1-6	.	TGTGCCAGCAGCAGGAACCAAGCGGATTCACCCCTCCACTTT	CASSRNQADSPLHF
.	TRBV20-1	TRBJ2-7	TRBD2	TGCAGTGCTAGATTAGCCGGACTAGCGGGGTACGAGCAGTACTTC	CSARLAGLAGYEQYF
many	TRBV7-9	TRBJ2-1	.	TGTGCCAGCAGCTTCATCCCCGCGTCAGAATCTTTCTTC	CASSFIPASESFF
.	TRBV6-6	TRBJ2-7	TRBD2	TGTGCCAGCAGTCCTATGGGAGGGTTCGAGCAGTACTTC	CASSPMGGFEQYF
.	TRBV27	TRBJ2-1	.	TGTGCCAGCCTCCACGTCGGGGGACAATACAATGAGCAGTTCTTC	CASLHVGGQYNEQFF
.	TRBV6-1	TRBJ2-1	.	TGTGCCAGCAGGTGGGGCTCCTACAATGAGCAGTTCTTC	CASRWGSYNEQFF
few	TRBV18	TRBJ1-1	.	TGTGCCAGCTCACCAGGTGAGGTGAGCACTGAAGCTTTCTTT	CASSPGEVSTEAFF
.	TRBV7-2	TRBJ2-2	TRBD2	TGTGCCAGCCGGGGGGGGGCCTCAAACACCGGGGAGCTGTTTTTT	CASRGGASNTGELFF
.	TRBV9	TRBJ2-7	.	TGTGCCAGCATTCGACAACACGTGTACTTC	CASIRQHVYF
few	TRBV10-3	TRBJ2-7	.	TGTGCCATCAGTGATCTTTCACGGGGGGCGTTCTCCTACGAGCAGTACTTC	CAISDLSRGAFSYEQYF
.	TRBV5-5	TRBJ1-1	TRBD1	TGTGCCAGCAATCTGGGACAGGGCGGCACTGAAGCTTTCTTT	CASNLGQGGTEAFF
.	TRBV19	TRBJ2-7	.	TGTGCCAGTAGTATTGGGGGTCAGCGCGAGCAGTACTTC	CASSIGGQREQYF
.	TRBV2	TRBJ2-5	.	TGTGCCAGGGAGGAGGGCGAGAGAGAGACCCAGTACTTC	CAREEGERETQYF
few	TRBV7-8	TRBJ2-7	.	TGTGCCAGCAGCTCACAAATACAGGGTTCGGTGCAGTACTTC	CASSSQIQGSVQYF
few	TRBV5-1	TRBJ2-3	TRBD2	TGCGCCAGCAGCTTGGTGGCTAGCGGGAGGATGTTGGATACGCAGTATTTT	CASSLVASGRMLDTQYF
.	TRBV7-8	TRBJ2-7	.	TGTGCCAGACCCGGGCCGTGGGGGGAGCAGTACTTC	CARPGPWGEQYF
.	TRBV7-3	TRBJ2-3	.	TGTGCCAGCAGCTTAATAGGGACTCTTGGAGATACGCAGTATTTT	CASSLIGTLGDTQYF
few	TRBV18	TRBJ2-3	.	TGTGCCAGCTCACCTTTAGAAAGCACAGATACGCAGTATTTT	CASSPLESTDTQYF
.	TRBV20-1	TRBJ2-1	.	TGCAGTGCTAGAGATCGGGGGCCTGAGCAGTTCTTC	CSARDRGPEQFF
many	TRBV7-8	TRBJ2-7	.	TGTGCCAGCAGCTTAGAGGGGATAACCTACGAGCAGTACTTC	CASSLEGITYEQYF
.	TRBV10-3	TRBJ1-2	TRBD1	TGTGCCATCAGTGAGTCACTCCAAGGACAGGGCGGCTATGGCTACACCTTC	CAISESLQGQGGYGYTF
few	TRBV7-9	TRBJ2-1	.	TGTGCCAGCAGCTTATTCCAGGGTAGTAGGAATGAGCAGTTCTTC	CASSLFQGSRNEQFF
.	TRBV5-1	TRBJ2-1	TRBD2	TGCGCCAGCAGTCCGGGACTAGCGGAGGCGGGGTCCTACAATGAGCAGTTCTTC	CASSPGLAEAGSYNEQFF